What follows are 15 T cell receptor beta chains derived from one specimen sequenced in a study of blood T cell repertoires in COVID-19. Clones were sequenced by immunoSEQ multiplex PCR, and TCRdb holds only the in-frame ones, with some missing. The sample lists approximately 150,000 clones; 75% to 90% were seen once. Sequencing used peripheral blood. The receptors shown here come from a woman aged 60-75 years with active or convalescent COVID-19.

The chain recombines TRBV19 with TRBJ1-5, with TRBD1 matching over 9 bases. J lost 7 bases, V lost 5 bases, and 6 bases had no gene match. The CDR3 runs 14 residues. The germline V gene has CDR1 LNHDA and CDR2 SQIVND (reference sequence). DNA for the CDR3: TGTGCCAGTAGTTCGGGACAGGGTGGGCAGCCCCAGCATTTT. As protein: CASSSGQGGQPQHF.

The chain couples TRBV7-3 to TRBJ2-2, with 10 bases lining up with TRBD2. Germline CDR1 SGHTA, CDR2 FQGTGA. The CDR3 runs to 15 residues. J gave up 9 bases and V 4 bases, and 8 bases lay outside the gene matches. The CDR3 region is CASSSSSGGARELFF. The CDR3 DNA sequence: TGTGCCAGCAGCTCTTCCAGCGGGGGGGCAAGGGAGCTGTTTTTT.

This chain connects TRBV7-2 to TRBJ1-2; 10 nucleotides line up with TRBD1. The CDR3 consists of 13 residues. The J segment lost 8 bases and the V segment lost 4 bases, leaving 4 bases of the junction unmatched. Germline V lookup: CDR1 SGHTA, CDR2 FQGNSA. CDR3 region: CASSSGQGGGYTF. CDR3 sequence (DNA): TGTGCCAGCAGCTCCGGACAGGGGGGCGGCTACACCTTC. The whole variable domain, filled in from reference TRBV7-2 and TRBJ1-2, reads GAGVSQSPSNKVTEKGKDVELRCDPISGHTALYWYRQSLGQGLEFLIYFQGNSAPDKSGLPSDRFSAERTGGSVSTLTIQRTQQEDSAVYLCASSSGQGGGYTFGSGTRLTVV.

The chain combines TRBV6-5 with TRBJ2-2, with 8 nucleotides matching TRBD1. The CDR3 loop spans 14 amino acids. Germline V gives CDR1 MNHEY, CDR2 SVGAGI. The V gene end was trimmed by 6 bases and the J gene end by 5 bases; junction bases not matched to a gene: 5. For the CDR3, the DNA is TGTGCCAGCAGGCCGGGACAGGCGACCGGGGAGCTGTTTTTT. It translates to CASRPGQATGELFF.

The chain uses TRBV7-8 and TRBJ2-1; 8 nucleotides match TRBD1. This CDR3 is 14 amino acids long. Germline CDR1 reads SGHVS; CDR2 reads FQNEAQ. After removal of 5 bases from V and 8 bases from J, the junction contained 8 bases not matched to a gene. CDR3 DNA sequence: TGTGCCAGCAGCCTTGGACAGGGCTTCGATGAGCAGTTCTTC. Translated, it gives CASSLGQGFDEQFF.

The CDR3 is CASSQERGGGAYNEQFF. The DNA of the CDR3 is TGCGCCAGCAGCCAAGAAAGGGGCGGGGGGGCTTACAATGAGCAGTTCTTC. The rearrangement links TRBV4-1 to TRBJ2-1, with 9 bases fitting TRBD2. The CDR3 sequence is 17 residues long. Per the germline V gene, CDR1 is MGHRA and CDR2 is YSYEKL. V lost 0 bases and J lost 4; bases outside the gene matches: 7.

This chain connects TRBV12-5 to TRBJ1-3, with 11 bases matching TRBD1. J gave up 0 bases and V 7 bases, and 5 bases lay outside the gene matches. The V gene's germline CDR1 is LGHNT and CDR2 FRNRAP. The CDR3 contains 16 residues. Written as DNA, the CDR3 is TGTGCTAGTGTTCCCGGGACAGGGGGCTCTGGAAACACCATATATTTT. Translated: CASVPGTGGSGNTIYF.

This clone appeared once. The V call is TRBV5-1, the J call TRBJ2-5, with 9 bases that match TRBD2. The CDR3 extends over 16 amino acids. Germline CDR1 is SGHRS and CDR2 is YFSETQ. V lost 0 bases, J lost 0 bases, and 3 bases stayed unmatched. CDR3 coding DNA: TGCGCCAGCAGCTTGGGGAGCGGGGGGTACCAAGAGACCCAGTACTTC. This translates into CASSLGSGGYQETQYF. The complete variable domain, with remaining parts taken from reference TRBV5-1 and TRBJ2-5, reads KAGVTQTPRYLIKTRGQQVTLSCSPISGHRSVSWYQQTPGQGLQFLFEYFSETQRNKGNFPGRFSGRQFSNSRSEMNVSTLELGDSALYLCASSLGSGGYQETQYFGPGTRLLVL.

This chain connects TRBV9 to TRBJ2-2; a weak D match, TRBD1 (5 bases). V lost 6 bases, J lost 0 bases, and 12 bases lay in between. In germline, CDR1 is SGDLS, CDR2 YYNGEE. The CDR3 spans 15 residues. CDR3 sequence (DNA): TGTGCCAGCACCCCACAGGCCTCGAACACCGGGGAGCTGTTTTTT. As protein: CASTPQASNTGELFF.

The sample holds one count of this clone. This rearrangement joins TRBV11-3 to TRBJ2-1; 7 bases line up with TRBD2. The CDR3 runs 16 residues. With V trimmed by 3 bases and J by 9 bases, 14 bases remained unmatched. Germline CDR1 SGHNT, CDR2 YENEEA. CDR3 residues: CASSLGAAGISSEQFF. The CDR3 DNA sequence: TGTGCCAGCAGCTTGGGCGCAGCGGGGATTTCCAGTGAGCAGTTCTTC.

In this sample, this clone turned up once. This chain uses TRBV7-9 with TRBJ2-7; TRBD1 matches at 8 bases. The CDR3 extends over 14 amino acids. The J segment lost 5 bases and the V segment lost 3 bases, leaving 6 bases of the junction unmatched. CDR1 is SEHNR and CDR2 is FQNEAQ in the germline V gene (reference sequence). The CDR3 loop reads CASSLGQASDEQYF. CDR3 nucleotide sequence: TGTGCCAGCAGCTTGGGACAGGCCAGCGACGAGCAGTACTTC.

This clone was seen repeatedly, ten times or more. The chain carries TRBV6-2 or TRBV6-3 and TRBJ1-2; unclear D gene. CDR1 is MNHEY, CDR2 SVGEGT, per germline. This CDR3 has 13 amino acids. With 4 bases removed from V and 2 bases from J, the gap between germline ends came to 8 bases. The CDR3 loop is CASSSDNNYGYTF. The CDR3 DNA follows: TGTGCCAGCAGTTCTGACAACAACTATGGCTACACCTTC.

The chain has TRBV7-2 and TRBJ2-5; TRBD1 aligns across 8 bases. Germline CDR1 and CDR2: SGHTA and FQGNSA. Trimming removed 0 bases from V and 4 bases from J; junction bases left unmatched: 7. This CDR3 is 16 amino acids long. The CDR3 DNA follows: TGTGCCAGCAGCTTAGCGGGGACAGGTTGGGGAGAGACCCAGTACTTC. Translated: CASSLAGTGWGETQYF.

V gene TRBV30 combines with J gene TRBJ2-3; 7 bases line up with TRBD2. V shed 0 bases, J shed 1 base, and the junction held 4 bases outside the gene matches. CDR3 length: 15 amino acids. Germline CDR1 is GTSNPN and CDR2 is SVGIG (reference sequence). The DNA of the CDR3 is TGTGCCTGGAGTGTAAGACGGGGGGGCACAGATACGCAGTATTTT. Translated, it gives CAWSVRRGGTDTQYF.

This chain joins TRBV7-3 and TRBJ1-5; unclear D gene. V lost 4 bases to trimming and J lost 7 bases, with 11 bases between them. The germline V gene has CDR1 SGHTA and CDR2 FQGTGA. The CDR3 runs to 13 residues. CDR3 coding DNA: TGTGCCAGCAGCTATTCGGGGTTACAGCCCCAGCATTTT. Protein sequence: CASSYSGLQPQHF.